Below, 20 T cell receptor beta chains from the same sample are listed, as sequenced in a study of OX40 agonist ivuxolimab in advanced cancers. Method: immunoSEQ multiplex PCR; TCRdb's copy keeps in-frame clones and lacks some. The profile shows fewer than 25,000 clones, approximately 80% of them singletons. Here the sequenced sample was CD4+ or CD8+ T cells sorted from blood, taken in a trial of the OX40 agonist ivuxolimab. The receptor source for this set is an adult with an advanced solid tumor such as melanoma, head and neck, liver or kidney cancer.

The V gene is TRBV27, the J gene TRBJ2-2, with 7 bases fitting TRBD1. This CDR3 comprises 15 residues. V shed 5 bases and J 4 bases; nucleotides not matched to a gene: 7. Germline V gives CDR1 MNHEY, CDR2 SMNVEV (reference sequence). The CDR3 loop is CASSARTGPTGELFF. The CDR3 DNA reads TGTGCCAGCAGTGCCCGGACAGGACCCACCGGGGAGCTGTTTTTT.

The CDR3 reads CASSQDWSVYNEQFF. In nucleotides, the CDR3 is TGTGCCAGCAGCCAAGATTGGTCGGTTTACAATGAGCAGTTCTTC. This chain connects TRBV14 to TRBJ2-1; D ambiguous. The CDR3 is 15 residues long. V lost 0 bases and J 4 bases, leaving 10 bases between the germline ends. The germline gives CDR1 SGHDN, CDR2 FVKESK.

This clone is categorized as medium-sized. V is TRBV18 and J is TRBJ2-2, with D unresolved. V lost 3 bases to trimming and J lost 4 bases, with 3 bases between them. This CDR3 contains 12 residues. Germline-derived CDR1 and CDR2 are KGHSH and LQKENI. DNA for the CDR3: TGTGCCAGCTCACCTACCACCGGGGAGCTGTTTTTT. This sequence encodes CASSPTTGELFF.

The genes are TRBV7-6 and TRBJ1-4; D is perhaps TRBD1 (5 bases). V gave up 6 bases and J gave up 2 bases, with 16 bases separating them. The CDR3 runs 16 residues. Germline V gene data show CDR1 as SGHVS and CDR2 as FNYEAQ. The CDR3 reads CASSPPTGPTNEKLFF. The CDR3 DNA reads as TGTGCCAGCAGTCCCCCCACGGGACCGACTAATGAAAAACTGTTTTTT.

The chain employs TRBV6-5 and TRBJ2-5, with D tentatively TRBD2 (6 bases). The CDR3 has 13 residues. CDR1 is MNHEY and CDR2 is SVGAGI in the germline V gene. Trimming took off 5 bases at V and 4 bases at J, with 11 bases between the two ends. In nucleotides, the CDR3 is TGTGCCAGCAGTCTCCTGGGGGGAGAGACCCAGTACTTC. Translation: CASSLLGGETQYF.

This clone was seen only once. The V call is TRBV4-1, the J call TRBJ1-1; 7 nucleotides line up with TRBD1. The CDR3 is 13 amino acids. Germline V lookup: CDR1 MGHRA, CDR2 YSYEKL. After removal of 6 bases from V and 5 bases from J, the junction contained 6 bases not matched to a gene. CDR3 nucleotide sequence: TGCGCCAGCAGAACCGACAGGGCGACTGAAGCTTTCTTT. As protein: CASRTDRATEAFF.

CDR3 bases: TGTGCCAGCAGCTACCTAGGGACAGGCCTTCCCTACGAGCAGTACTTC. Amino acids: CASSYLGTGLPYEQYF. The chain uses TRBV28 and TRBJ2-7; 8 bases fit TRBD1. The CDR3 is made up of 16 amino acids. Per the germline V gene, CDR1 is MDHEN and CDR2 is SYDVKM. The ends lost 6 bases at V and 2 bases at J; junction bases unmatched: 12. The whole variable domain, filled in from reference TRBV28 and TRBJ2-7, reads DVKVTQSSRYLVKRTGEKVFLECVQDMDHENMFWYRQDPGLGLRLIYFSYDVKMKEKGDIPEGYSVSREKKERFSLILESASTNQTSMYLCASSYLGTGLPYEQYFGPGTRLTVT.

The CDR3 loop reads CASSWAGTGGEDTQYF. CDR3 in DNA: TGTGCCAGCAGCTGGGCCGGGACAGGGGGCGAAGATACGCAGTATTTT. The gene calls are TRBV7-6 and TRBJ2-3; TRBD1 aligns across 12 bases. Germline CDR1 and CDR2: SGHVS and FNYEAQ. The trim removed 4 bases at V and 5 bases at J, leaving 7 bases unmatched. The CDR3 is made up of 16 amino acids.

The rearrangement uses TRBV14 and TRBJ2-7; D may be TRBD1 or TRBD2 (5 bases each). V was pared by 5 bases and J by 5 bases, with 16 bases between. CDR3 length: 14 residues. Germline V CDR1 and CDR2: SGHDN, FVKESK. In nucleotides, the CDR3 is TGTGCCAGCAGCGTACTGGGGGAGAGGCACGAGCAGTACTTC. It specifies CASSVLGERHEQYF.

This clone was seen a handful of times. V is TRBV7-9 and J is TRBJ1-2; TRBD1 matches at 7 bases. Germline lookup yields CDR1 SEHNR and CDR2 FQNEAQ (reference sequence). J was trimmed by 5 bases and V by 1 base; bases with no gene match: 7. CDR3 length equals 15 residues. CDR3 region: CASSLGDSFAYGYTF. In DNA form, the CDR3 reads TGTGCCAGCAGCTTAGGGGACAGTTTTGCTTATGGCTACACCTTC.

The chain couples TRBV5-8 to TRBJ1-1; a weak D match, TRBD1 (5 bases). This CDR3 contains 14 residues. Trimming took 1 base from V and 0 from J, leaving 7 bases between them. Germline V CDR1 and CDR2: SGHTS, YDEGEE. This CDR3 is CASSLRGMNTEAFF. As DNA, the CDR3 is TGTGCCAGCAGCTTGAGGGGAATGAACACTGAAGCTTTCTTT.

V gene TRBV7-6 combines with J gene TRBJ1-4; D is uncertain. The CDR3 has 14 residues. Germline V gene data show CDR1 as SGHVS and CDR2 as FNYEAQ. Trimming took 5 bases from V and 3 from J, leaving 10 bases between them. The CDR3 nucleotides are TGTGCCAGCAGCAACCGGGGAGCTAATGAAAAACTGTTTTTT. Its translation: CASSNRGANEKLFF.

The CDR3 DNA follows: TGCGCCAGCAGCCAAGATGGACCAGGCACAGATACGCAGTATTTT. This translates into CASSQDGPGTDTQYF. The rearrangement joins TRBV4-3 to TRBJ2-3, with D hard to call. The CDR3 totals 15 residues. The V end lost 0 bases, the J end lost 1 base, and 8 bases lay between the germline ends. Germline V gene lookup returns CDR1 LGHNA and CDR2 YSLEER.

The count of this clone is one. The chain has TRBV6-4 and TRBJ2-1; 14 positions agree with TRBD2. V lost 0 bases, J lost 10 bases, and 5 bases stayed unmatched. The CDR3 spans 16 residues. Germline assignment: CDR1 MRHNA and CDR2 SNTAGT. The CDR3 DNA is TGTGCCAGCAGTGACTCCGGGACTAGCGGGAGCAAAGAGCAGTTCTTC. Translated: CASSDSGTSGSKEQFF.

V gene TRBV6-5 combines with J gene TRBJ1-3, with 7 positions matching TRBD1. Germline V lookup: CDR1 MNHEY, CDR2 SVGAGI. This CDR3 has 15 residues. V was clipped by 0 bases and J by 3 bases; unmatched bases: 2. The CDR3 bases are TGTGCCAGCAGTTACTCGACAGGGAGTGGAAACACCATATATTTT. Its protein is CASSYSTGSGNTIYF.

V is TRBV4-2 and J is TRBJ1-1; TRBD1 matches 10 bases. CDR3 length equals 17 residues. CDR1 is LGHNA and CDR2 is YNFKEQ in the germline V gene. The ends lost 3 bases at V and 5 bases at J; junction bases unmatched: 12. The CDR3 sequence is CASSHPGQGVQGTEAFF. The CDR3 DNA sequence: TGTGCCAGCAGCCATCCCGGACAGGGGGTTCAGGGGACTGAAGCTTTCTTT.

By share, this clone counts as medium-sized. This rearrangement joins TRBV4-2 to TRBJ2-7; weak D call: TRBD1 (5 bases). The CDR3 is made up of 14 amino acids. The germline V gene has CDR1 LGHNA and CDR2 YNFKEQ. With 1 base removed from V and 3 bases from J, the gap between germline ends came to 10 bases. CDR3 sequence reads: CASSQVEGVYEQYF. The CDR3 DNA reads as TGTGCCAGCAGCCAAGTCGAAGGGGTCTACGAGCAGTACTTC.

The rearrangement uses TRBV6-4 and TRBJ2-1; D is ambiguous. Germline values: CDR1 MRHNA, CDR2 SNTAGT. V was clipped by 2 bases and J by 0 bases, with 8 bases between them. This CDR3 has 15 residues. The CDR3 DNA is TGTGCCAGCAGTGACGGTTCTAGCTCCTACAATGAGCAGTTCTTC. Translation: CASSDGSSSYNEQFF.

The chain recombines TRBV2 with TRBJ2-1; possibly TRBD2 for D (7 bases). The V end lost 9 bases, the J end lost 6 bases, and 12 bases lay between the germline ends. The CDR3 runs to 12 residues. CDR1 SNHLY and CDR2 FYNNEI come from the germline V gene. The CDR3 DNA reads TGTGCCAGTAAGGGGGGGCGCAATGAGCAGTTCTTC. Its protein product is CASKGGRNEQFF.

V is TRBV19 and J is TRBJ2-7; D call uncertain. The CDR3 extends over 14 amino acids. V lost 3 bases to trimming and J lost 3 bases, with 12 bases between them. Germline V gives CDR1 LNHDA, CDR2 SQIVND (reference sequence). The CDR3 coding sequence is TGTGCCAGTAGTATTGGCTTGGTTTTCTACGAGCAGTACTTC. As protein: CASSIGLVFYEQYF. Using reference TRBV19 and TRBJ2-7 for the parts outside the CDR3, the full variable domain is DGGITQSPKYLFRKEGQNVTLSCEQNLNHDAMYWYRQDPGQGLRLIYYSQIVNDFQKGDIAEGYSVSREKKESFPLTVTSAQKNPTAFYLCASSIGLVFYEQYFGPGTRLTVT.